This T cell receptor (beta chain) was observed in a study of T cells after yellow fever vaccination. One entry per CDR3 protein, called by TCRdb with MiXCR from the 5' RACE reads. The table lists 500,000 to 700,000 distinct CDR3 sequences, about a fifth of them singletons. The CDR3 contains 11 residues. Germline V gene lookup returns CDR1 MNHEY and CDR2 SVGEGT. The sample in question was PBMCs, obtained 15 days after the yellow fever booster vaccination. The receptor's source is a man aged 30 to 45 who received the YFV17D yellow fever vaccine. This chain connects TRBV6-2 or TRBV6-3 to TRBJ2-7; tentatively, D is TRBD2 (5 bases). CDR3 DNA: TGTGCGACACGAGGGTCCTACGAGCAGTACTTC. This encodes CATRGSYEQYF.